The rows below give T cell receptor beta chains drawn from one sample of a study of blood T cell repertoires in COVID-19. Sequenced by immunoSEQ multiplex PCR; TCRdb stores in-frame clones only, minus some. The data contain roughly 150,000 clones, 88% of them seen just once; the ten biggest clones take up roughly 28%. Specimen: peripheral blood. The receptor source for this set is a human donor in a cohort sampled during active COVID-19. Each CDR3 is given with its conserved first and last residue. The order of the fields is V gene, J gene, D gene, clone size, CDR3 protein, CDR3 DNA. D genes are given only for firm matches. A row's size may be missing; if present it is once, few, many or a size class.

v_call: TRBV5-1
j_call: TRBJ2-6
d_call: TRBD1
clone_size: -
cdr3_aa: CASSLGTGGSLSGANVLTF
cdr3_nt: TGCGCCAGCAGCTTGGGTACAGGGGGTTCCCTTTCTGGGGCCAACGTCCTGACTTTC

v_call: TRBV5-1
j_call: TRBJ2-1
d_call: TRBD2
clone_size: -
cdr3_aa: CASSPGTSVFSNEQFF
cdr3_nt: TGCGCCAGCAGCCCCGGGACTAGCGTTTTTTCCAATGAGCAGTTCTTC

v_call: TRBV10-3
j_call: TRBJ1-1
d_call: TRBD1
clone_size: -
cdr3_aa: CAITRQGAMNTEAFF
cdr3_nt: TGTGCCATCACTAGACAGGGGGCTATGAACACTGAAGCTTTCTTT

v_call: TRBV29-1
j_call: TRBJ2-2
d_call: TRBD2
clone_size: few
cdr3_aa: CSASGGTKENTGELFF
cdr3_nt: TGCAGTGCGTCGGGGGGGACGAAGGAGAACACCGGGGAGCTGTTTTTT

v_call: TRBV5-4
j_call: TRBJ2-1
d_call: TRBD2
clone_size: -
cdr3_aa: CASSLGAGDNEQFF
cdr3_nt: TGTGCCAGCAGCTTGGGGGCGGGAGACAATGAGCAGTTCTTC

v_call: TRBV2
j_call: TRBJ2-5
d_call: -
clone_size: once
cdr3_aa: CASRRGVVETQYF
cdr3_nt: TGTGCCAGCAGGAGAGGTGTCGTGGAGACCCAGTACTTC

v_call: TRBV5-1
j_call: TRBJ1-6
d_call: -
clone_size: -
cdr3_aa: CASSLGRGNSPLHF
cdr3_nt: TGCGCCAGCAGCTTGGGTAGGGGGAATTCACCCCTCCACTTT

v_call: TRBV6-1
j_call: TRBJ1-5
d_call: -
clone_size: -
cdr3_aa: CASSDLGGVLPQHF
cdr3_nt: TGTGCCAGCAGTGATCTGGGGGGGGTTCTGCCCCAGCATTTT

v_call: TRBV7-9
j_call: TRBJ1-6
d_call: -
clone_size: -
cdr3_aa: CASSPVGQLSRRPPLHF
cdr3_nt: TGTGCCAGCAGCCCCGTCGGACAGCTAAGTCGTCGGCCACCCCTCCACTTT

v_call: TRBV5-1
j_call: TRBJ2-1
d_call: TRBD1
clone_size: -
cdr3_aa: CASSLGQGVDEQFF
cdr3_nt: TGCGCCAGCAGCTTAGGACAGGGGGTCGATGAGCAGTTCTTC

v_call: TRBV5-1
j_call: TRBJ2-1
d_call: TRBD2
clone_size: -
cdr3_aa: CASSQGTRDEQFF
cdr3_nt: TGCGCCAGCAGCCAGGGGACTAGAGATGAGCAGTTCTTC

v_call: TRBV5-1
j_call: TRBJ2-1
d_call: TRBD2
clone_size: -
cdr3_aa: CASSLAGLDYNEQFF
cdr3_nt: TGCGCCAGCAGCTTAGCGGGGCTAGACTACAATGAGCAGTTCTTC

v_call: TRBV2
j_call: TRBJ1-1
d_call: TRBD1
clone_size: -
cdr3_aa: CASNGQGMNTEAFF
cdr3_nt: TGTGCCAGCAACGGACAGGGAATGAACACTGAAGCTTTCTTT

v_call: TRBV7-2
j_call: TRBJ1-2
d_call: -
clone_size: -
cdr3_aa: CASSQSTANYGYTF
cdr3_nt: TGTGCCAGCAGCCAAAGTACAGCTAACTATGGCTACACCTTC

v_call: TRBV3-1/TRBV3-2
j_call: TRBJ2-1
d_call: -
clone_size: -
cdr3_aa: CASSPTRGLKNEQFF
cdr3_nt: TGTGCCAGCAGCCCCACTAGGGGGTTGAAAAATGAGCAGTTCTTC

v_call: TRBV6-5
j_call: TRBJ2-3
d_call: TRBD2
clone_size: -
cdr3_aa: CASRLLSGGRDTQYF
cdr3_nt: TGTGCCAGCAGGCTCCTAAGCGGGGGGCGGGATACGCAGTATTTT

v_call: TRBV18
j_call: TRBJ1-6
d_call: -
clone_size: -
cdr3_aa: CASSPSEVEHSPLHF
cdr3_nt: TGTGCCAGCTCACCCTCGGAAGTGGAGCATTCACCCCTCCACTTT

v_call: TRBV7-2
j_call: TRBJ1-2
d_call: -
clone_size: -
cdr3_aa: CASSSEGGGINYGYTF
cdr3_nt: TGTGCCAGCAGCTCCGAAGGGGGGGGCATTAACTATGGCTACACCTTC

v_call: TRBV4-1
j_call: TRBJ1-6
d_call: -
clone_size: -
cdr3_aa: CASSSKGEGTRNNSPLHF
cdr3_nt: TGCGCCAGCAGCTCCAAGGGTGAAGGGACAAGGAATAATTCACCCCTCCACTTT

v_call: TRBV5-1
j_call: TRBJ2-7
d_call: TRBD2
clone_size: -
cdr3_aa: CASSLVASGPQGEQYF
cdr3_nt: TGCGCCAGCAGCTTGGTGGCTAGCGGGCCTCAGGGCGAGCAGTACTTC

v_call: TRBV7-9
j_call: TRBJ2-1
d_call: TRBD1
clone_size: -
cdr3_aa: CASTSGGVGNEQFF
cdr3_nt: TGTGCCAGCACCTCAGGGGGCGTCGGGAATGAGCAGTTCTTC

v_call: TRBV6-5
j_call: TRBJ2-7
d_call: TRBD1
clone_size: -
cdr3_aa: CASSYSTGGSYEQYF
cdr3_nt: TGTGCCAGCAGTTACTCGACAGGGGGCTCCTACGAGCAGTACTTC

v_call: TRBV6-5
j_call: TRBJ2-1
d_call: TRBD1
clone_size: -
cdr3_aa: CASSYSTTGGTYEQFF
cdr3_nt: TGTGCCAGCAGTTACTCGACTACAGGGGGCACGTATGAGCAGTTCTTC

v_call: TRBV18
j_call: TRBJ1-3
d_call: -
clone_size: once
cdr3_aa: CASSPLPQGSGNTIYF
cdr3_nt: TGTGCCAGCTCACCACTCCCCCAGGGCTCTGGAAACACCATATATTTT

v_call: TRBV28
j_call: TRBJ2-7
d_call: -
clone_size: once
cdr3_aa: CASRDSSTYEQYF
cdr3_nt: TGTGCCAGCCGGGACTCTTCCACCTACGAGCAGTACTTC

v_call: TRBV4-1
j_call: TRBJ2-7
d_call: TRBD1
clone_size: -
cdr3_aa: CASSPGDRGYEQYF
cdr3_nt: TGCGCCAGCAGCCCCGGGGACAGGGGTTACGAGCAGTACTTC

v_call: TRBV11-2
j_call: TRBJ2-1
d_call: -
clone_size: -
cdr3_aa: CASTPSGSEQFF
cdr3_nt: TGTGCCAGCACCCCTTCGGGTAGTGAGCAGTTCTTC

v_call: TRBV15
j_call: TRBJ1-2
d_call: -
clone_size: -
cdr3_aa: CATSRDGRGRNGYTF
cdr3_nt: TGTGCCACCAGCAGAGATGGCAGGGGTAGGAATGGCTACACCTTC

v_call: TRBV7-2
j_call: TRBJ2-6
d_call: -
clone_size: -
cdr3_aa: CASSRTSTGANVLTF
cdr3_nt: TGTGCCAGCAGTCGCACGAGTACTGGGGCCAACGTCCTGACTTTC

v_call: TRBV27
j_call: TRBJ1-1
d_call: TRBD1
clone_size: -
cdr3_aa: CASSLYRGTEAFF
cdr3_nt: TGTGCCAGCAGTTTGTACAGGGGGACTGAAGCTTTCTTT

v_call: TRBV6-5
j_call: TRBJ2-1
d_call: TRBD2
clone_size: -
cdr3_aa: CASTRRTSGYNEQFF
cdr3_nt: TGTGCCAGCACTCGTAGGACTAGCGGTTACAATGAGCAGTTCTTC

v_call: TRBV5-1
j_call: TRBJ2-1
d_call: -
clone_size: -
cdr3_aa: CASSLLDFNEQFF
cdr3_nt: TGCGCCAGCAGCTTGCTAGATTTCAATGAGCAGTTCTTC

v_call: TRBV7-3
j_call: TRBJ2-1
d_call: TRBD1
clone_size: -
cdr3_aa: CASSLTGQPNEQFF
cdr3_nt: TGTGCCAGCAGCTTAACGGGACAGCCCAATGAGCAGTTCTTC

v_call: TRBV4-2
j_call: TRBJ1-4
d_call: -
clone_size: -
cdr3_aa: CASSTLPYRTGNQLFF
cdr3_nt: TGTGCCAGCAGCACCCTCCCCTACAGAACGGGAAATCAACTGTTTTTT

v_call: TRBV7-9
j_call: TRBJ2-7
d_call: -
clone_size: -
cdr3_aa: CASSLDTYEQYF
cdr3_nt: TGTGCCAGCAGCTTAGACACCTACGAGCAGTACTTC

v_call: TRBV7-2
j_call: TRBJ1-2
d_call: TRBD1
clone_size: few
cdr3_aa: CASSPRQGAGYGYTF
cdr3_nt: TGTGCCAGCAGCCCGCGACAGGGGGCAGGATATGGCTACACCTTC

v_call: TRBV27
j_call: TRBJ2-7
d_call: -
clone_size: -
cdr3_aa: CASSFGGGHEQYF
cdr3_nt: TGTGCCAGCAGTTTTGGAGGGGGCCACGAGCAGTACTTC

v_call: TRBV27
j_call: TRBJ2-7
d_call: TRBD2
clone_size: -
cdr3_aa: CASSSRLAGHYEQYF
cdr3_nt: TGTGCCAGCAGTTCCCGGCTAGCGGGGCACTACGAGCAGTACTTC

v_call: TRBV2
j_call: TRBJ2-5
d_call: TRBD2
clone_size: -
cdr3_aa: CASGGGQETQYF
cdr3_nt: TGTGCCAGTGGGGGGGGCCAAGAGACCCAGTACTTC

v_call: TRBV7-3
j_call: TRBJ1-2
d_call: -
clone_size: once
cdr3_aa: CASSLTGGLGYTF
cdr3_nt: TGTGCCAGCAGCTTAACGGGGGGGCTTGGCTACACCTTC

v_call: TRBV5-1
j_call: TRBJ1-5
d_call: -
clone_size: -
cdr3_aa: CASSSPPAAPGQPQHF
cdr3_nt: TGCGCCAGCAGCTCCCCCCCGGCGGCGCCTGGGCAGCCCCAGCATTTT

v_call: TRBV3-1/TRBV3-2
j_call: TRBJ1-1
d_call: -
clone_size: -
cdr3_aa: CASSQGGDHRAFF
cdr3_nt: TGTGCCAGCAGCCAAGGAGGAGATCATCGGGCTTTCTTT

v_call: TRBV29-1
j_call: TRBJ2-1
d_call: TRBD2
clone_size: -
cdr3_aa: CSVESGGAGNNEQFF
cdr3_nt: TGCAGCGTTGAAAGCGGGGGGGCCGGCAACAATGAGCAGTTCTTC

v_call: TRBV15
j_call: TRBJ1-4
d_call: -
clone_size: few
cdr3_aa: CATSRRTVNEKLFF
cdr3_nt: TGTGCCACCAGTCGGAGGACAGTTAATGAAAAACTGTTTTTT

v_call: TRBV3-1/TRBV3-2
j_call: TRBJ1-1
d_call: -
clone_size: -
cdr3_aa: CASSQDPGNTEAFF
cdr3_nt: TGTGCCAGCAGCCAAGACCCAGGGAACACTGAAGCTTTCTTT

v_call: TRBV7-9
j_call: TRBJ1-3
d_call: TRBD1
clone_size: -
cdr3_aa: CASSFGTGVAGNTIYF
cdr3_nt: TGTGCCAGCAGCTTCGGGACAGGGGTGGCTGGAAACACCATATATTTT

v_call: TRBV7-9
j_call: TRBJ2-7
d_call: -
clone_size: -
cdr3_aa: CASSLGKGGSSYEQYF
cdr3_nt: TGTGCCAGCAGCTTAGGCAAAGGGGGTTCCTCCTACGAGCAGTACTTC

v_call: TRBV18
j_call: TRBJ1-1
d_call: TRBD1
clone_size: -
cdr3_aa: CASSPRQGENTEAFF
cdr3_nt: TGTGCCAGCTCACCGAGACAGGGAGAGAACACTGAAGCTTTCTTT

v_call: TRBV7-8
j_call: TRBJ1-3
d_call: -
clone_size: -
cdr3_aa: CASSLQLIRAGNTIYF
cdr3_nt: TGTGCCAGCAGCTTACAACTGATCAGGGCCGGAAACACCATATATTTT

v_call: TRBV5-8
j_call: TRBJ2-6
d_call: TRBD1
clone_size: -
cdr3_aa: CASSFAYRGSGANVLTF
cdr3_nt: TGTGCCAGCAGCTTCGCCTACAGGGGATCAGGGGCCAACGTCCTGACTTTC

v_call: TRBV27
j_call: TRBJ2-7
d_call: -
clone_size: -
cdr3_aa: CASGENTGYEQYF
cdr3_nt: TGTGCCAGCGGGGAGAATACAGGGTACGAGCAGTACTTC

v_call: TRBV6-4
j_call: TRBJ2-3
d_call: TRBD2
clone_size: -
cdr3_aa: CASSDSAGGSTDTQYF
cdr3_nt: TGTGCCAGCAGTGACTCGGCGGGGGGGAGCACAGATACGCAGTATTTT

v_call: TRBV27
j_call: TRBJ2-1
d_call: TRBD1
clone_size: -
cdr3_aa: CASSPGTGKYEQFF
cdr3_nt: TGTGCCAGCAGCCCCGGGACAGGGAAGTATGAGCAGTTCTTC

v_call: TRBV6-5
j_call: TRBJ1-5
d_call: -
clone_size: -
cdr3_aa: CASSSQPSNQPQHF
cdr3_nt: TGTGCCAGCAGTTCACAGCCTAGCAATCAGCCCCAGCATTTT

v_call: TRBV5-4
j_call: TRBJ1-1
d_call: -
clone_size: -
cdr3_aa: CASSLVAADEAFF
cdr3_nt: TGTGCCAGCAGCTTGGTGGCGGCCGATGAAGCTTTCTTT